The present T cell receptor (beta chain) was sequenced within a study of cytomegalovirus exposure and HLA in healthy donors. The PCR contained 60 Vbeta and 13 Jbeta primers. The repertoire was sequenced with immunoSEQ multiplex PCR; TCRdb's copy has only in-frame clones and lacks some. The table includes over 100,000 clones, almost 80% detected once. CDR1 and CDR2 (germline): MNHEY, SMNVEV (reference sequence). V shed 2 bases and J 9 bases; nucleotides not matched to a gene: 9. This CDR3 is 14 amino acids long. General study results and limits: The productive fraction for most TCR beta V segments was about 90% or about 30% in an earlier analysis.

This clone was recorded once. Its antigen is unidentified. This receptor was taken from a female donor in good health and CMV-seronegative. The chain carries TRBV27 and TRBJ1-1; TRBD1 aligns across 7 bases. The sequenced sample consisted of PBMCs. CDR3 DNA: TGTGCCAGCAGTTTAGTCGGGGAGGACAGGAAAGCTTTCTTT. Translated, it gives CASSLVGEDRKAFF.